A single sample is the source of the 6 T cell receptor beta chains below, sequenced in a study of spatial heterogeneity in lung cancer. TCRdb used MiXCR to reprocess the 5' RACE reads, holding one entry per CDR3 protein. This sample has over 50,000 distinct CDR3 sequences, with 7% to 10% found just once. Time point described: sample taken at primary tumor resection. Sequencing of whole RNA from tumor, nontumor lung or frozen PBMC involved no sorting. Here the sequenced sample was PBMCs, taken at surgery. The receptors were sampled from a female donor with early-stage non-small cell lung cancer.

This clonotype was detected a few times. This chain uses TRBV20-1 with TRBJ2-3; D might be TRBD1 or TRBD2, each matching 5 bases. From germline, CDR1 is DFQATT and CDR2 SNEGSKA (reference sequence). The CDR3 contains 14 residues. V dropped 3 bases and J dropped 6 bases, with 16 bases sitting between them. As DNA, the CDR3 is TGCAGTGCTAGGGACACTAGGGGCCCCGATACGCAGTATTTT. The encoded protein is CSARDTRGPDTQYF.

The chain links TRBV7-2 to TRBJ1-4, with D perhaps matching TRBD1 (6 bases). The ends were cut back, 3 bases at V and 10 bases at J, with 15 bases in the middle. CDR3 size: 14 residues. Germline V gene lookup returns CDR1 SGHTA and CDR2 FQGNSA. The CDR3 spells CASSFQGLDGKLFF. The CDR3 nucleotides read TGTGCCAGCAGCTTTCAGGGGTTGGATGGAAAACTGTTTTTT.

This clonotype came up a few times. The chain has TRBV11-2 and TRBJ1-4; D gene ambiguous. With 5 bases removed from V and 8 bases from J, the gap between germline ends came to 6 bases. This CDR3 has 11 amino acids. CDR1 is SGHAT, CDR2 FQNNGV, per germline. CDR3 protein: CASSLMEKLFF. The DNA of the CDR3 is TGTGCCAGCAGCCTTATGGAAAAACTGTTTTTT.

This CDR3 is CSANAPRGAYEQYF. CDR3 nucleotides: TGCAGTGCTAACGCCCCCCGGGGGGCCTACGAGCAGTACTTC. The rearrangement links TRBV20-1 to TRBJ2-7, with 7 bases fitting TRBD2. V shed 4 bases, J shed 2 bases, and the junction held 8 bases outside the gene matches. Germline lookup yields CDR1 DFQATT and CDR2 SNEGSKA (reference sequence). This CDR3 has 14 residues.

This clonotype was seen many times. The rearrangement links TRBV29-1 to TRBJ2-2; 9 bases align to TRBD1. The CDR3 is 13 amino acids. Trimming removed 5 bases from V and 5 bases from J; junction bases left unmatched: 3. Germline CDR1 reads SQVTM; CDR2 reads ANQGSEA. CDR3: CSVSDRGTGELFF. The CDR3 DNA is TGCAGCGTTTCGGACAGGGGTACCGGGGAGCTGTTTTTT.

Regarding this clonotype: A single base separates this from a much larger clone, so it may be a read error. The gene calls are TRBV7-8 and TRBJ2-1, with TRBD1 matching over 9 bases. The CDR3 runs to 16 residues. The germline gives CDR1 SGHVS, CDR2 FQNEAQ. The CDR3 coding sequence is TGTGCCAGCAGCTTAGTCGGGACAGGGCAATACAATGTGCAGTTCTTC. Translated: CASSLVGTGQYNVQFF.